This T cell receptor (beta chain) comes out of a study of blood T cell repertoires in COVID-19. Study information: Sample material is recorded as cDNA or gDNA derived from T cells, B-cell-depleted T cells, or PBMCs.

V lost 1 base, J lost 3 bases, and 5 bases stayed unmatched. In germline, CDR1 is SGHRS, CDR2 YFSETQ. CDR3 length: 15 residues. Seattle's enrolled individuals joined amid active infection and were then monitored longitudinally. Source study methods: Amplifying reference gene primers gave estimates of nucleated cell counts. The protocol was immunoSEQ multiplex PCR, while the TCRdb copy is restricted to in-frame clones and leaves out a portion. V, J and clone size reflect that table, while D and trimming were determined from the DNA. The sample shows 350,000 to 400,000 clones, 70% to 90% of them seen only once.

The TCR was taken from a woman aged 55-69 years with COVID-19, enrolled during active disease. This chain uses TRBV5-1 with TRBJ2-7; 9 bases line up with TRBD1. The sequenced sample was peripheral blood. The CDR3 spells CASSLIPGQGYEQYF. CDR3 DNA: TGCGCCAGCAGCTTGATACCGGGACAGGGCTACGAGCAGTACTTC.